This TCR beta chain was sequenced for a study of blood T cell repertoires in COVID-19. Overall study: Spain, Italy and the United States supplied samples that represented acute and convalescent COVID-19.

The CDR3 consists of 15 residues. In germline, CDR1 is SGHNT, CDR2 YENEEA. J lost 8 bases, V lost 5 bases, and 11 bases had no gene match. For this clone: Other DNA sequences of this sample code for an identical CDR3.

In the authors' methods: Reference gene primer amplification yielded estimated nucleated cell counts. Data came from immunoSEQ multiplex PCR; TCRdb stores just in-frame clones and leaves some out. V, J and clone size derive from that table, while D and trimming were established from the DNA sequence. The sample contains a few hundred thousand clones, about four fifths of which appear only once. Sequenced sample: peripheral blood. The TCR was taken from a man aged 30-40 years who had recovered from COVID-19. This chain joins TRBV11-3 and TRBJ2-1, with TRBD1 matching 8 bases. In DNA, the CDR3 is TGTGCCAGCAGCATAGGGGGACAGGCTCTCCATGAGCAGTTCTTC. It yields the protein CASSIGGQALHEQFF. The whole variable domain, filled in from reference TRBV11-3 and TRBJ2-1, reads EAGVVQSPRYKIIEKKQPVAFWCNPISGHNTLYWYLQNLGQGPELLIRYENEEAVDDSQLPKDRFSAERLKGVDSTLKIQPAELGDSAVYLCASSIGGQALHEQFFGPGTRLTVL.